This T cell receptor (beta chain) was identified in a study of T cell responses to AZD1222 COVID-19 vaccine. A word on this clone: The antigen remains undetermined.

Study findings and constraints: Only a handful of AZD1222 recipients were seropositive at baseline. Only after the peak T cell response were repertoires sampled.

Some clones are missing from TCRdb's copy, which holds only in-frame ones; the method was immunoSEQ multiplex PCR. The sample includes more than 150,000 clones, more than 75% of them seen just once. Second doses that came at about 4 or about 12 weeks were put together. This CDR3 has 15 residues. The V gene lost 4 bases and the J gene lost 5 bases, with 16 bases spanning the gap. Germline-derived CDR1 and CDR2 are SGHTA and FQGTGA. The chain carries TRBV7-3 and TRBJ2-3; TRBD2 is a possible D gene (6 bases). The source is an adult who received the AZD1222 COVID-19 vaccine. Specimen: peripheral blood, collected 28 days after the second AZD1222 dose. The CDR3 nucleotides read TGTGCCAGCAGCTCTACTCGGGAGATTGAAGATACGCAGTATTTT. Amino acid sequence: CASSSTREIEDTQYF.